One sample yielded the 13 T cell receptor beta chains listed below, sequenced in a study of blood T cell repertoires in COVID-19. Libraries were prepared by immunoSEQ multiplex PCR; TCRdb keeps only in-frame clonotypes and omits some of them. This sample has 60,000 to 75,000 clones, with around 80% found just once. Input material: peripheral blood. All receptors come from a woman older than 75 with acute or convalescent COVID-19.

The chain uses TRBV5-1 and TRBJ1-1; 11 bases are a match to TRBD1. This CDR3 contains 15 residues. Germline CDR1 reads SGHRS; CDR2 reads YFSETQ. Trimming took 4 bases from V and 4 from J; bases not matched to a gene: 6. The CDR3 loop is CASSVSGTGGTEAFF. CDR3 in DNA: TGCGCCAGCAGCGTCTCCGGGACAGGGGGCACTGAAGCTTTCTTT. The variable domain in full, completed from reference TRBV5-1 and TRBJ1-1, reads KAGVTQTPRYLIKTRGQQVTLSCSPISGHRSVSWYQQTPGQGLQFLFEYFSETQRNKGNFPGRFSGRQFSNSRSEMNVSTLELGDSALYLCASSVSGTGGTEAFFGQGTRLTVV.

The CDR3 loop is CASRIQATYEQYF. As DNA, the CDR3 is TGCGCCAGCCGTATTCAGGCAACCTACGAGCAGTACTTC. V gene TRBV5-1 combines with J gene TRBJ2-7; D is uncertain. The V and J ends lost 7 bases and 2 bases respectively, with 13 bases between them. The CDR3 totals 13 residues. Germline CDR1 is SGHRS and CDR2 is YFSETQ.

The CDR3 protein is CASRISGQPTEAFF. In DNA, the CDR3 is TGTGCCAGCAGGATATCAGGACAGCCCACTGAAGCTTTCTTT. The J gene is TRBJ1-1, the V gene TRBV2; the D gene is possibly TRBD1 (6 bases). The CDR3 contains 14 residues. Trimming cost V 6 bases and J 4 bases, with 15 bases left between them. CDR1 is SNHLY and CDR2 is FYNNEI in the germline V gene.

This clone was seen more than once but under ten times. This chain links TRBV5-5 with TRBJ1-5; D gene uncertain. The V gene lost 1 base and the J gene lost 0 bases, with 11 bases spanning the gap. Germline V gives CDR1 SGHKS, CDR2 YYEKEE (reference sequence). The CDR3 totals 16 residues. CDR3 in DNA: TGTGCCAGCAGCTTGTCTACAGCAAATAGCAATCAGCCCCAGCATTTT. Its translation: CASSLSTANSNQPQHF. Full variable domain (outside the CDR3, taken from reference TRBV5-5 and TRBJ1-5): DAGVTQSPTHLIKTRGQQVTLRCSPISGHKSVSWYQQVLGQGPQFIFQYYEKEERGRGNFPDRFSARQFPNYSSELNVNALLLGDSALYLCASSLSTANSNQPQHFGDGTRLSIL.

The chain employs TRBV5-4 and TRBJ1-1; the D gene is possibly TRBD1 (5 bases). The CDR3 consists of 13 residues. Trimming shortened V by 4 bases and J by 2 bases, and 9 bases separated the two germline ends. Germline CDR1 reads SGHNT; CDR2 reads YYREEE (reference sequence). The CDR3 protein is CASSPGANTEAFF. For the CDR3, the DNA is TGTGCCAGCAGCCCTGGGGCTAACACTGAAGCTTTCTTT.

The gene calls are TRBV6-5 and TRBJ2-5; 10 bases fit TRBD1. V lost 2 bases to trimming and J lost 4 bases; unmatched junction nucleotides: 4. There are 15 residues in the CDR3. Looked up from germline, CDR1 is MNHEY and CDR2 is SVGAGI. The CDR3 here is CASSYTDRGRETQYF. The DNA for the CDR3 is TGTGCCAGCAGTTACACCGACAGGGGGCGAGAGACCCAGTACTTC.

Here the CDR3 reads CASGDFGNSPLHF. In DNA, the CDR3 is TGTGCCAGCGGGGACTTTGGTAATTCACCCCTCCACTTT. This sequence joins TRBV5-8 and TRBJ1-6; possible D gene TRBD1, 5 bases. The germline V gene encodes CDR1 SGHTS and CDR2 YDEGEE. The CDR3 is made up of 13 amino acids. The V and J ends lost 7 bases and 6 bases respectively, with 11 bases between them.

This sequence joins TRBV7-9 and TRBJ2-3, with 8 bases matching TRBD2. Germline V gene lookup returns CDR1 SEHNR and CDR2 FQNEAQ (reference sequence). With 0 bases clipped from V and 4 bases from J, the junction kept 3 bases outside the gene matches. The CDR3 totals 15 residues. In DNA form, the CDR3 reads TGTGCCAGCAGCTTAGCGGGACTAGGGGCAGATACGCAGTATTTT. Translating it yields CASSLAGLGADTQYF.

The chain combines TRBV28 with TRBJ2-5, with 10 nucleotides matching TRBD1. J gave up 4 bases and V 5 bases, and 7 bases lay outside the gene matches. The CDR3 has 15 amino acids. Germline-derived CDR1 and CDR2 are MDHEN and SYDVKM. The CDR3 DNA reads as TGTGCCAGCAGTCCCTCGACAGGGGGCGCAGAGACCCAGTACTTC. Protein: CASSPSTGGAETQYF.

The V call is TRBV5-1, the J call TRBJ2-7; D may be TRBD1 (6 bases). The CDR3 totals 15 residues. CDR1 is SGHRS, CDR2 YFSETQ, per germline. The germline V and J ends were trimmed by 0 bases and 1 base, with 11 bases remaining between them. DNA of the CDR3: TGCGCCAGCAGCTTGGCCCCCGGACAGTCCTACGAGCAGTACTTC. This encodes CASSLAPGQSYEQYF.

The genes are TRBV19 and TRBJ2-1, with TRBD2 matching 9 bases. CDR3 length: 15 amino acids. After removal of 2 bases from V and 7 bases from J, the junction contained 6 bases not matched to a gene. Germline V gene lookup returns CDR1 LNHDA and CDR2 SQIVND (reference sequence). CDR3 sequence: CASSIYSGGSNEQFF. The DNA for the CDR3 is TGTGCCAGTAGTATATATAGCGGGGGCTCAAATGAGCAGTTCTTC.

V gene TRBV25-1 combines with J gene TRBJ1-4; TRBD1 matches 12 bases. From germline, CDR1 is MGHDK and CDR2 SYGVNS. The ends lost 0 bases at V and 7 bases at J; junction bases unmatched: 6. The CDR3 is 17 residues long. Here the CDR3 reads CASSEYFGTGGVEKLFF. The CDR3 DNA reads as TGTGCCAGCAGTGAATATTTTGGGACAGGGGGCGTTGAAAAACTGTTTTTT.

CDR3 protein: CASSFALLNTEAFF. For the CDR3, the DNA is TGTGCCAGCAGCTTCGCGCTTCTGAACACTGAAGCTTTCTTT. The chain combines TRBV5-5 with TRBJ1-1; no clear D gene. The CDR3 is made up of 14 amino acids. Germline V gene sequence: CDR1 SGHKS, CDR2 YYEKEE (reference sequence). V shed 2 bases and J shed 0 bases, with 8 bases lying between them.